The 16 T cell receptor beta chains in this list originate from one sample, sequenced in a study of blood T cell repertoires in COVID-19. Using immunoSEQ multiplex PCR, the repertoire was profiled, and TCRdb retains in-frame clones only, with some absent. The data contain some 160,000 clones, approximately 80% of them singletons. The specimen sequenced was peripheral blood. All receptors come from a woman of 80 years or more with acute or convalescent COVID-19.

This clone was seen more than once but under ten times. This chain links TRBV3-1 (or the pseudogene TRBV3-2) with TRBJ1-5; 8 bases map to TRBD1. Trimming at V came to 0 bases and at J to 2 bases, leaving 6 bases not matched to a gene. CDR1 LGHDT and CDR2 YNNKEL come from the germline V gene (reference sequence). The CDR3 contains 17 residues. The CDR3 region is CASSQDSRTGRNQPQHF. The CDR3 bases are TGTGCCAGCAGCCAAGATAGTAGGACAGGGCGCAATCAGCCCCAGCATTTT.

CDR3 loop: CASSDPRANWIGYTF. CDR3 nucleotides: TGTGCCAGCAGTGATCCCAGGGCAAACTGGATAGGCTACACCTTC. The rearrangement links TRBV6-1 to TRBJ1-2; TRBD1 is a possible D gene (5 bases). Germline assignment: CDR1 MNHNS and CDR2 SASEGT. The CDR3 is 15 amino acids. Trimming took 3 bases from V and 8 from J, leaving 19 bases between them.

V usage is TRBV10-1 and J usage is TRBJ2-3, with TRBD1 as a possible D gene (5 bases). V was cut by 2 bases and J by 4 bases, with 7 bases left in between. Looked up from germline, CDR1 is WNHNN and CDR2 is SYGVQD (reference sequence). CDR3 length: 13 residues. Here the CDR3 reads CASSEPGSDTQYF. The CDR3, as DNA: TGCGCCAGCAGTGAGCCAGGGTCAGATACGCAGTATTTT.

This clone was observed a handful of times. The CDR3 DNA reads as TGTGCCAGCAGTTTACGGGGATCCGGGGAGCTGTTTTTT. Protein product: CASSLRGSGELFF. The chain has TRBV27 and TRBJ2-2; perhaps TRBD2 as D (5 bases). The CDR3 totals 13 residues. Germline V CDR1 and CDR2: MNHEY, SMNVEV (reference sequence). Trimming shortened V by 2 bases and J by 6 bases, and 7 bases separated the two germline ends.

The table lists this clone with a few counts. Other DNA sequences from this sample encode an identical CDR3 as well. The chain combines TRBV2 with TRBJ1-5; TRBD1 matches 7 bases. From germline, CDR1 is SNHLY and CDR2 FYNNEI. V trimming: 3 bases; J trimming: 5 bases; junction bases outside the gene matches: 1. CDR3 length equals 13 residues. This CDR3 reads CASSDRGDQPQHF. CDR3 in DNA: TGTGCCAGCAGTGACAGGGGGGATCAGCCCCAGCATTTT.

The genes are TRBV10-3 and TRBJ1-5; D is possibly TRBD1 (5 bases). In germline, CDR1 is ENHRY, CDR2 SYGVKD. This CDR3 contains 14 residues. The germline V and J ends were trimmed by 4 bases and 4 bases, with 11 bases remaining between them. CDR3 loop: CAISGPQGNQPQHF. The CDR3 nucleotides read TGTGCCATCAGTGGTCCTCAGGGAAATCAGCCCCAGCATTTT.

Comment on this clone: A much larger clone lies one base from this, so it may be a read error. The gene calls are TRBV16 and TRBJ1-1; TRBD1 might be the D (6 bases). The germline V gene has CDR1 KGHSY and CDR2 FQNENV. V lost 4 bases to trimming and J lost 1 base, with 7 bases between them. The CDR3 consists of 13 residues. The CDR3 DNA reads TGTGCCAGCAGCCGACAGGCGAACACTGAAGCTTTCTTT. Its protein is CASSRQANTEAFF.

The J gene is TRBJ1-1, the V gene TRBV10-1; D remains ambiguous. The CDR3 has 12 residues. V lost 0 bases, J lost 11 bases, and 10 bases lay in between. Germline V CDR1 and CDR2: WNHNN, SYGVQD (reference sequence). This chain's CDR3 is CASSESPGQAFF. The CDR3 nucleotides are TGCGCCAGCAGTGAGTCGCCAGGCCAGGCTTTCTTT.

The chain joins TRBV6-5 to TRBJ1-5; no clear D gene. Germline CDR1 MNHEY, CDR2 SVGAGI. With 8 bases removed from V and 4 bases from J, the gap between germline ends came to 12 bases. The CDR3 covers 13 residues. The CDR3 nucleotides read TGTGCCAGCGTCCCGCAGGCTAATCAGCCCCAGCATTTT. Its protein product is CASVPQANQPQHF.

The J gene is TRBJ1-2, the V gene TRBV18, with 8 nucleotides matching TRBD1. CDR3 size: 15 residues. After removal of 6 bases from V and 4 bases from J, the junction contained 10 bases not matched to a gene. The germline V gene has CDR1 KGHSH and CDR2 LQKENI. The CDR3: CASSPTGEAGYGYTF. CDR3 DNA: TGTGCCAGCTCGCCGACAGGGGAAGCGGGCTATGGCTACACCTTC.

The chain has TRBV3-1 (or the pseudogene TRBV3-2) and TRBJ2-1; TRBD2 aligns across 7 bases. After removal of 1 base from V and 5 bases from J, the junction contained 5 bases not matched to a gene. The CDR3 totals 15 residues. Germline CDR1 LGHDT, CDR2 YNNKEL (reference sequence). The CDR3 sequence is CASSQVAGFNNEQFF. The CDR3 region has the DNA TGTGCCAGCAGCCAAGTAGCGGGTTTCAACAATGAGCAGTTCTTC.

In this sample, this clone turned up once. V usage is TRBV5-8 and J usage is TRBJ2-7; the D gene is possibly TRBD1 (5 bases). The CDR3 contains 13 residues. V was shortened by 4 bases and J by 6 bases, with 14 bases between the two germline ends. Germline V gene sequence: CDR1 SGHTS, CDR2 YDEGEE. The CDR3 coding sequence is TGTGCCAGCAGCGGGGAAAGGCAGGGCGAGCAGTACTTC. The encoded protein is CASSGERQGEQYF.

The chain carries TRBV30 and TRBJ2-4, with TRBD1 matching over 7 bases. V was pared by 8 bases and J by 6 bases, with 7 bases of the junction left unmatched. The CDR3 has 12 residues. Per germline, CDR1 GTSNPN and CDR2 SVGIG (reference sequence). The chain's CDR3 is CARGGPGNIQYF. CDR3 DNA: TGTGCCCGAGGGGGCCCGGGAAACATTCAGTACTTC.

The chain combines TRBV5-4 with TRBJ1-1; the D gene is possibly TRBD1 (6 bases). The CDR3 has 14 amino acids. Germline CDR1 and CDR2: SGHNT and YYREEE (reference sequence). Trimming took 2 bases from V and 4 from J, leaving 12 bases between them. The CDR3, as DNA: TGTGCCAGCAGCTTTGGCAGGGGCGGCACTGAAGCTTTCTTT. It translates to CASSFGRGGTEAFF.

The sample holds a few counts of this clone. V gene TRBV7-2 combines with J gene TRBJ1-2; tentative D call: TRBD1 (6 bases). V lost 5 bases and J 8 bases, leaving 18 bases between the germline ends. The CDR3 runs 14 residues. Germline CDR1 SGHTA, CDR2 FQGNSA. The CDR3 reads CASSPGTSEGGYTF. In nucleotides, the CDR3 is TGTGCCAGCAGCCCGGGGACATCAGAGGGGGGCTACACCTTC. Using reference TRBV7-2 and TRBJ1-2 for the parts outside the CDR3, the full variable domain is GAGVSQSPSNKVTEKGKDVELRCDPISGHTALYWYRQSLGQGLEFLIYFQGNSAPDKSGLPSDRFSAERTGGSVSTLTIQRTQQEDSAVYLCASSPGTSEGGYTFGSGTRLTVV.

The J gene is TRBJ1-2, the V gene TRBV6-1; D gene unclear. The CDR3 sequence is 13 residues long. The V gene's germline CDR1 is MNHNS and CDR2 SASEGT. The V gene lost 0 bases and the J gene lost 1 base, with 3 bases spanning the gap. CDR3 bases: TGTGCCAGCAGTGAAGCCAATAACTATGGCTACACCTTC. Its protein product is CASSEANNYGYTF.